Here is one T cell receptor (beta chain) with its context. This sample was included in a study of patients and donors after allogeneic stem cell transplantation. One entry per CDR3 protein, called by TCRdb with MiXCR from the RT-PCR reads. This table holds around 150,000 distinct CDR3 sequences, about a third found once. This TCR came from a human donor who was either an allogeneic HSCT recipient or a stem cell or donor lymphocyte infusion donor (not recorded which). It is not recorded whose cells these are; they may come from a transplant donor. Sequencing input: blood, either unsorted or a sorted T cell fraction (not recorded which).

DNA for the CDR3: TGCGCCAGCAGCATTGGGACATCCTCAGGGGAGACCCAGTACTTC. Residues: CASSIGTSSGETQYF. The chain joins TRBV5-1 to TRBJ2-5; perhaps TRBD1 as D (6 bases). This CDR3 spans 15 amino acids. V lost 4 bases and J lost 5, with 18 bases in between. Germline V lookup: CDR1 SGHRS, CDR2 YFSETQ.